This TCR beta chain was retrieved from a study of blood T cell repertoires in COVID-19. In this sample, this clone turned up a few times. The junction does not match germline at one end; this may be a read error. The method was immunoSEQ multiplex PCR; TCRdb's version includes in-frame clones alone and lacks a portion of them. The sample has about 33,000 clones, roughly 85% seen once. Per the germline V gene, CDR1 is LNHDA and CDR2 is SQIVND (reference sequence). There are 15 residues in the CDR3. The chain couples TRBV19 to TRBJ2-7, with 8 bases that match TRBD2. The sequence was collected from a man older than 75 with active COVID-19. Sequencing was carried out using peripheral blood. CDR3 coding DNA: TGTGCCAGTAGTGTCCGCCGGGGGGGCTCCCACGAGCAGTACTTC. Its translation is CASSVRRGGSHEQYF.